This T cell receptor (beta chain) was recovered during a study of T cells after yellow fever vaccination. Germline assignment: CDR1 SGHRS and CDR2 YFSETQ. Trimming took off 2 bases at V and 5 bases at J, with 17 bases between the two ends. The CDR3 runs to 15 residues. MiXCR, run by TCRdb on the 5' RACE reads, gives a single entry per CDR3 protein. Here the sample spans 500,000 to 650,000 distinct CDR3 sequences, 17% being singletons. The gene calls are TRBV5-1 and TRBJ2-7; maybe TRBD1 (6 bases). Sequences were derived from PBMCs, sampled 5 days after the first yellow fever vaccination. The receptor was isolated from a man aged 18 to 29 who received the YFV17D yellow fever vaccine. The CDR3 DNA is TGCGCCAGCAGCTTTGTTTACAGGGCGTACAACGAGCAGTACTTC. This gives the protein CASSFVYRAYNEQYF.